These T cell receptor beta chains were read from a single sample in a study of blood T cell repertoires in COVID-19. The repertoire was sequenced with immunoSEQ multiplex PCR; TCRdb's copy has only in-frame clones and lacks some. The sample yields fewer than 70,000 clones, roughly 87% seen once. The sample was peripheral blood. These receptors all come from a man aged 45-65 years with active COVID-19. Both conserved end residues are trimmed from each CDR3. For some rows the clone size is stated as once, few or many, or as a class when expanded; others skip it.

cdr3_aa: ASSSGVSGEQY
j_call: TRBJ2-7
clone_size: -
v_call: TRBV7-9

cdr3_aa: ASSVGQGSRVGNTIY
j_call: TRBJ1-3
clone_size: once
v_call: TRBV7-2

cdr3_aa: ASSSGTGGTEAF
j_call: TRBJ1-1
clone_size: -
v_call: TRBV5-1

cdr3_aa: ATSDPGERWF
j_call: TRBJ2-1
clone_size: few
v_call: TRBV24-1

cdr3_aa: SVSQGNYGYT
j_call: TRBJ1-2
clone_size: -
v_call: TRBV29-1

cdr3_aa: ASSPGTPNPFNEKLF
j_call: TRBJ1-4
clone_size: -
v_call: TRBV9

cdr3_aa: ASSPLSGEAF
j_call: TRBJ1-1
clone_size: -
v_call: TRBV18

cdr3_aa: ATSDSRTGGEGYT
j_call: TRBJ1-2
clone_size: -
v_call: TRBV24-1

cdr3_aa: ASSLGHLSNQPQH
j_call: TRBJ1-5
clone_size: -
v_call: TRBV4-1

cdr3_aa: ASSLGQPNQPQH
j_call: TRBJ1-5
clone_size: -
v_call: TRBV5-1

cdr3_aa: ASSRPDSYYGYT
j_call: TRBJ1-2
clone_size: once
v_call: TRBV4-1

cdr3_aa: ASSLTEPNYGYT
j_call: TRBJ1-2
clone_size: -
v_call: TRBV28

cdr3_aa: ASSYPTSGRALYEQY
j_call: TRBJ2-7
clone_size: -
v_call: TRBV6-2/TRBV6-3

cdr3_aa: ASSKNPDRESTDTQY
j_call: TRBJ2-3
clone_size: -
v_call: TRBV21-1

cdr3_aa: ASSLTNVYEQY
j_call: TRBJ2-7
clone_size: -
v_call: TRBV3-1/TRBV3-2

cdr3_aa: ASRGQAVPEAF
j_call: TRBJ1-1
clone_size: -
v_call: TRBV2

cdr3_aa: ASSLTQGRMFEAF
j_call: TRBJ1-1
clone_size: -
v_call: TRBV5-1

cdr3_aa: ASRRQAWDSPLH
j_call: TRBJ1-6
clone_size: -
v_call: TRBV27

cdr3_aa: ATNTPGLGNTIY
j_call: TRBJ1-3
clone_size: once
v_call: TRBV3-1/TRBV3-2

cdr3_aa: AWNKGGAGDTQY
j_call: TRBJ2-3
clone_size: -
v_call: TRBV30

cdr3_aa: ASSGGTLAGVWETQY
j_call: TRBJ2-5
clone_size: -
v_call: TRBV9

cdr3_aa: ASSLEGGRNNQPQH
j_call: TRBJ1-5
clone_size: few
v_call: TRBV5-1

cdr3_aa: ASSPTPARSSYEQY
j_call: TRBJ2-7
clone_size: -
v_call: TRBV7-6

cdr3_aa: ASRGDRSSYNSPLH
j_call: TRBJ1-6
clone_size: -
v_call: TRBV27

cdr3_aa: ASSQEALAGGPNTGELF
j_call: TRBJ2-2
clone_size: -
v_call: TRBV3-1/TRBV3-2

cdr3_aa: SVVEGGSQPQH
j_call: TRBJ1-5
clone_size: -
v_call: TRBV29-1

cdr3_aa: ASSQEEGRVGEQY
j_call: TRBJ2-7
clone_size: -
v_call: TRBV3-1/TRBV3-2

cdr3_aa: ASSQGDPGTDTQY
j_call: TRBJ2-3
clone_size: -
v_call: TRBV5-1

cdr3_aa: ASSLGDSLNEKLF
j_call: TRBJ1-4
clone_size: -
v_call: TRBV5-1

cdr3_aa: ASQGAGNEQF
j_call: TRBJ2-1
clone_size: -
v_call: TRBV28

cdr3_aa: ASSLDTGELF
j_call: TRBJ2-2
clone_size: once
v_call: TRBV7-3

cdr3_aa: ASRFGADQPQH
j_call: TRBJ1-5
clone_size: -
v_call: TRBV28

cdr3_aa: ASSQTNGAEAF
j_call: TRBJ1-1
clone_size: -
v_call: TRBV27

cdr3_aa: ATQGTNTGELF
j_call: TRBJ2-2
clone_size: -
v_call: TRBV9

cdr3_aa: ASSQGAGNTIY
j_call: TRBJ1-3
clone_size: -
v_call: TRBV7-3

cdr3_aa: ASSQSGSRTGELF
j_call: TRBJ2-2
clone_size: -
v_call: TRBV18

cdr3_aa: ASSFLAGGANEQF
j_call: TRBJ2-1
clone_size: -
v_call: TRBV11-3

cdr3_aa: ASSFTGSSYNEQF
j_call: TRBJ2-1
clone_size: -
v_call: TRBV28

cdr3_aa: ASKRDWNTEAF
j_call: TRBJ1-1
clone_size: -
v_call: TRBV6-4

cdr3_aa: ASSLISNQPQH
j_call: TRBJ1-5
clone_size: -
v_call: TRBV28

cdr3_aa: ASSSARLADYRGDTQY
j_call: TRBJ2-3
clone_size: -
v_call: TRBV5-6

cdr3_aa: ASSFGSGPLYEQY
j_call: TRBJ2-7
clone_size: -
v_call: TRBV7-2

cdr3_aa: ASSFSSNQPQH
j_call: TRBJ1-5
clone_size: once
v_call: TRBV12-3/TRBV12-4

cdr3_aa: SVVQPSYGYT
j_call: TRBJ1-2
clone_size: -
v_call: TRBV29-1

cdr3_aa: ASSPGSDEAF
j_call: TRBJ1-1
clone_size: -
v_call: TRBV5-6

cdr3_aa: ASSLPIASQETQY
j_call: TRBJ2-5
clone_size: once
v_call: TRBV28

cdr3_aa: ASTPSGGNHEQF
j_call: TRBJ2-1
clone_size: -
v_call: TRBV6-5

cdr3_aa: ASSGLASSDNEQF
j_call: TRBJ2-1
clone_size: -
v_call: TRBV27

cdr3_aa: ASSSLAGGLDTQY
j_call: TRBJ2-3
clone_size: -
v_call: TRBV7-3

cdr3_aa: ASSEKGLVGTEAF
j_call: TRBJ1-1
clone_size: -
v_call: TRBV5-4

cdr3_aa: ASSRRQGGTGELF
j_call: TRBJ2-2
clone_size: -
v_call: TRBV3-1/TRBV3-2

cdr3_aa: ASSQALGGTGQY
j_call: TRBJ2-7
clone_size: few
v_call: TRBV4-1